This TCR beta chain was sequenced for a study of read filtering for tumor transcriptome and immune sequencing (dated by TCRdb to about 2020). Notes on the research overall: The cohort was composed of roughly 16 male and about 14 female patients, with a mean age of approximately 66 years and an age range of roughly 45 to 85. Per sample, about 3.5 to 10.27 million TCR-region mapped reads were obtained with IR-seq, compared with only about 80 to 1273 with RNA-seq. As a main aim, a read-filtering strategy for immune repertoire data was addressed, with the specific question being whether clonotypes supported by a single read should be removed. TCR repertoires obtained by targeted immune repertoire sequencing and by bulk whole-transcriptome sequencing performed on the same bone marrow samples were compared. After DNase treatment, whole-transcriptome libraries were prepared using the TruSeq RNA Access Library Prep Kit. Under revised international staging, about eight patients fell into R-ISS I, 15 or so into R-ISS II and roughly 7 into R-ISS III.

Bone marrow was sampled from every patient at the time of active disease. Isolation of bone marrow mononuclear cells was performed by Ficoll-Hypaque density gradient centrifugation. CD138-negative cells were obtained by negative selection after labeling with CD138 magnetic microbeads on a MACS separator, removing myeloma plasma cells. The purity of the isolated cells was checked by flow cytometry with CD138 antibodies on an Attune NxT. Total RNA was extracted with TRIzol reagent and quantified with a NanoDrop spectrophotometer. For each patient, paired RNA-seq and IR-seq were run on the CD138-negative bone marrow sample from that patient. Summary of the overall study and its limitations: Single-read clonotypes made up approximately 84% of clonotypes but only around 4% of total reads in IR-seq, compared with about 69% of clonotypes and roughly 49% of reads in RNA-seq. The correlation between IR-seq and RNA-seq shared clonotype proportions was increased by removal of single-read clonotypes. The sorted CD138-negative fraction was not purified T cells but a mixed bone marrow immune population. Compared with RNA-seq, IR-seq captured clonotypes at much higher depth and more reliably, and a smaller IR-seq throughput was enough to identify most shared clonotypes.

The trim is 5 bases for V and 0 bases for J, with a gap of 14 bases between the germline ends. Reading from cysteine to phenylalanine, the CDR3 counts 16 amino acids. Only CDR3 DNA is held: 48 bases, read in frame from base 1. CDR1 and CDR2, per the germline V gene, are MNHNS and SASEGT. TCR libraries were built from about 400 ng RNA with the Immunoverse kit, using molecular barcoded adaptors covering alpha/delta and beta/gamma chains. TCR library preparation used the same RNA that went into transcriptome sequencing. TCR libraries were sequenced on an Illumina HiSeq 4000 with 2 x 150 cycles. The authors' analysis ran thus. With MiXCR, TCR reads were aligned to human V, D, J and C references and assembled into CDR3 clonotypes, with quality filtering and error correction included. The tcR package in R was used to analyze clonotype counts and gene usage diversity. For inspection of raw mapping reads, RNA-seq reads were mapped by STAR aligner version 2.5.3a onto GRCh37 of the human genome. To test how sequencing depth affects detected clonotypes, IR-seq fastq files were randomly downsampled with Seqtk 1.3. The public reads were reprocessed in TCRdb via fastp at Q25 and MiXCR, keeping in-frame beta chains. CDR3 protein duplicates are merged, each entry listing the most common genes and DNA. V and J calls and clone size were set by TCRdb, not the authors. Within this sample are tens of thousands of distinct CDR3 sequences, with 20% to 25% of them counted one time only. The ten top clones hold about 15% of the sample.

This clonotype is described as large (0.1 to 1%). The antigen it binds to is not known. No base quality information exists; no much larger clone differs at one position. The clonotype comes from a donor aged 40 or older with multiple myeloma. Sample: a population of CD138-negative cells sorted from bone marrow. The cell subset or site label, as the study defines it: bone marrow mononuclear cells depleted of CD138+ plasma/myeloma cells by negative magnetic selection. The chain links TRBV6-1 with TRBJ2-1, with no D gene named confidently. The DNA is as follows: TGTGCCAGCAGTTCTAGTGGGTCTAGCTCCTACAATGAGCAGTTCTTC. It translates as CASSSSGSSSYNEQFF.